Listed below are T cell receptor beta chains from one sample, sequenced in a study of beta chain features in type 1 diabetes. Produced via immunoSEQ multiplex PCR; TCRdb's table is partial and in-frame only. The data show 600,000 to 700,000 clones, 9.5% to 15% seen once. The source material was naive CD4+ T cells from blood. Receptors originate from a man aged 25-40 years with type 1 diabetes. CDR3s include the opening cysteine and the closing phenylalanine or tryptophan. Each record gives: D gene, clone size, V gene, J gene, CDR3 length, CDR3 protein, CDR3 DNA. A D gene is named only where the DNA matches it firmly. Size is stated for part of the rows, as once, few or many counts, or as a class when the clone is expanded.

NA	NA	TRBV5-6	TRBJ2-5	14	CASSRRDLQETQYF	TGTGCCAGCAGCCGCCGGGACCTACAAGAGACCCAGTACTTC
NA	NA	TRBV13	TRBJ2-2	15	CASSLEPKNTGELFF	TGTGCCAGCAGCTTAGAACCGAAAAACACCGGGGAGCTGTTTTTT
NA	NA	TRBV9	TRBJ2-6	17	CASTLRDTPSGANVLTF	TGTGCCAGCACCTTGAGGGACACACCATCTGGGGCCAACGTCCTGACTTTC
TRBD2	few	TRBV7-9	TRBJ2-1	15	CASSSGLAGSNEQFF	TGTGCCAGCAGCTCGGGACTAGCGGGGTCCAATGAGCAGTTCTTC
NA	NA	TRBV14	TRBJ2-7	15	CASSQAASGPYEQYF	TGTGCCAGCAGCCAAGCGGCCTCAGGGCCCTACGAGCAGTACTTC
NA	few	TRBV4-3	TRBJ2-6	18	CASSQVSAPTSGANVLTF	TGCGCCAGCAGCCAAGTATCCGCCCCAACCTCTGGGGCCAACGTCCTGACTTTC
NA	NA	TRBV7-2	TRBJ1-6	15	CASSLAGGNDSPLHF	TGTGCCAGCAGCTTAGCGGGGGGTAATGATTCACCCCTCCACTTT
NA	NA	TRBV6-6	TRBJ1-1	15	CASSFNPRRNTEAFF	TGTGCCAGCAGTTTTAATCCTAGACGGAACACTGAAGCTTTCTTT
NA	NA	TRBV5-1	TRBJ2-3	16	CASSSGADSATDTQYF	TGCGCCAGCAGCTCCGGGGCCGACTCGGCCACAGATACGCAGTATTTT
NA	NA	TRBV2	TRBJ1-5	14	CASSDRQVNQPQHF	TGTGCCAGCAGCGACAGGCAGGTCAATCAGCCCCAGCATTTT
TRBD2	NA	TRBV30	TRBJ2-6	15	CAWSVGGAGANVLTF	TGTGCCTGGAGTGTTGGGGGGGCTGGGGCCAACGTCCTGACTTTC
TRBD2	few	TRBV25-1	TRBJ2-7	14	CASSRSGDSYEQYF	TGTGCCAGCAGCCGTAGCGGGGACTCCTACGAGCAGTACTTC
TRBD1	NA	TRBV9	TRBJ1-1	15	CASSYSGTGNTEAFF	TGTGCCAGCAGCTACTCTGGGACAGGGAACACTGAAGCTTTCTTT
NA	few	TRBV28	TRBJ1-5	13	CASRNIYGQPQHF	TGTGCCAGCAGGAATATCTACGGTCAGCCCCAGCATTTT
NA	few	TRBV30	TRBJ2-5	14	CAWSLYDRRETQYF	TGTGCCTGGAGTCTATATGACAGGCGTGAGACCCAGTACTTC